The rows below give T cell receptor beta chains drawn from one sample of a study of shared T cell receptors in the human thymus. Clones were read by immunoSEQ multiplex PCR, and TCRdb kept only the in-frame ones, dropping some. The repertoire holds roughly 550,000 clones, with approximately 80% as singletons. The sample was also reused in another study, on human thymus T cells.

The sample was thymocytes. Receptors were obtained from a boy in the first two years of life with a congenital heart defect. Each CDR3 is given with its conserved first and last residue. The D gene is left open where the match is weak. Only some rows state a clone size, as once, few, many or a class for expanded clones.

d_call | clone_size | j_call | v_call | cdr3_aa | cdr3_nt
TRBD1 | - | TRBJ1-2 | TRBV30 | CAWSVDRDRNYGYTF | TGTGCCTGGAGCGTGGACAGGGACCGTAACTATGGCTACACCTTC
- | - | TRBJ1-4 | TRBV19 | CASNGGKLFF | TGTGCCAGCAATGGAGGGAAACTGTTTTTT
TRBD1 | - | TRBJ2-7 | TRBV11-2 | CASSWGQGTYEQYF | TGTGCCAGCTCCTGGGGACAGGGAACCTACGAGCAGTACTTC
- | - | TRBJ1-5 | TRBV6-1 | CASSEAAFNQPQHF | TGTGCCAGCAGTGAAGCAGCGTTCAATCAGCCCCAGCATTTT
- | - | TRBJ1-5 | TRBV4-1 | CASSQDGVKGNQPQHF | TGCGCCAGCAGCCAAGACGGGGTCAAGGGCAATCAGCCCCAGCATTTT
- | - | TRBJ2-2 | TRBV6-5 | CASSYRRVTGELFF | TGTGCCAGCAGTTACCGGAGGGTGACCGGGGAGCTGTTTTTT
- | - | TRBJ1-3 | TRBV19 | CASTPQFSGNTIYF | TGTGCCAGTACCCCCCAGTTCTCTGGAAACACCATATATTTT
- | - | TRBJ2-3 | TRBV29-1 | CSVDVGQGGTDTQYF | TGCAGCGTTGATGTGGGACAAGGAGGTACAGATACGCAGTATTTT
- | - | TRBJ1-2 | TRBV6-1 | CASSEAADYGYTF | TGTGCCAGCAGTGAAGCGGCGGACTATGGCTACACCTTC
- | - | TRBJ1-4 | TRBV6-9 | CASISTDEKLFF | TGTGCCAGCATTTCGACAGATGAAAAACTGTTTTTT
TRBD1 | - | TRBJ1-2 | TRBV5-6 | CASSFLGQGAVGYTF | TGTGCCAGCAGCTTCTTAGGGCAGGGGGCGGTTGGCTACACCTTC
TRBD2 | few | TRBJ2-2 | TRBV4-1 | CASSQSPSGRAGNTGELFF | TGCGCCAGCAGCCAATCGCCTAGCGGGAGGGCCGGGAACACCGGGGAGCTGTTTTTT
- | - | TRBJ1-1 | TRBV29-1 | CRSGGNTEAFF | TGCAGGTCTGGAGGGAACACTGAAGCTTTCTTT